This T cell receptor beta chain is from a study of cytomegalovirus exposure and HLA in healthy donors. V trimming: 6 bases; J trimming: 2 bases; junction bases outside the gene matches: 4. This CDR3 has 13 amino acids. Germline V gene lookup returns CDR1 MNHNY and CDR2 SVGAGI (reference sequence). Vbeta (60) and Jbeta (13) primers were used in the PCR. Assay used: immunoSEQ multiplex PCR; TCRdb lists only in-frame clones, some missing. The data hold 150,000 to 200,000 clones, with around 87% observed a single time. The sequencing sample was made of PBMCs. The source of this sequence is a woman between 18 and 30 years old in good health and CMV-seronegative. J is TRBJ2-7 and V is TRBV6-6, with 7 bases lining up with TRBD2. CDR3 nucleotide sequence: TGTGCCAGCAGAGCGGGGCCGACCTACGAGCAGTACTTC. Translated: CASRAGPTYEQYF.